The sequence of this T cell receptor (beta chain) was determined in a study of shared clonotypes between healthy human individuals (TCRdb year 2020). About the full investigation: A few men and a couple of women, aged 18 to 49 years, made up the cohort. Different laboratories and diverse techniques were used to prepare libraries and sequence TCR repertoires, to increase sequencing depth and limit assay-specific biases. To estimate repertoire size and how much clonotypes are shared between individuals, the study performed deep sequencing of blood TCR repertoires from a handful of healthy adults. Leukapheresis yielded between about 0.8 and 9.5 billion PBMCs per donor. Per donor, three plates each were used for CD4 naive and CD4 memory, two for CD8 naive, and one for CD8 memory. Study-wide findings and limitations: Pairwise subsampling led to the expectation that sequencing depth would affect the degree of clonotype sharing among donors. Because the study included a small number of donors, the genetic and exposure-history diversity represented was limited. Clonotypes shared by all four sorted-subset donors showed higher generation probabilities than non-shared clonotypes. Even with the large sequencing depth, rarefaction of the sorted-subset datasets indicated that sequencing was incomplete. When a handful of donors were compared, the shared fraction of clonotypes was 5% to 6.5% for naive CD4, roughly 3.4% for naive CD8, 2.3% for memory CD4, and approximately 0.4% for memory CD8. Only blood was sampled, and tissue TCR repertoires likely differ from those in blood. Naive subsets generally had larger estimated clonotype richness than memory subsets did.

Using the deep immunoSEQ assay, multiplex PCR amplified TCR CDR3 regions from genomic DNA. Extracted genomic DNA from each cell subset was spread evenly across all wells of several immunoSEQ 96-well plates, with each plate serving as a replicate. For sorted subsets, each replicate PCR was loaded with 200 to 250 ng genomic DNA, equivalent to approximately 33,000 T cell genomes. The purified libraries were quantified using a Qubit 3.0 fluorometer, sized with a Bioanalyzer 2100, and then quantified again using the KAPA Library Quantification kit. Every immunoSEQ 96-well plate was sequenced on a dedicated single-read 150-cycle Illumina NextSeq 550 flow cell. In the original analysis: Because only junctional sequences without quality scores were contained in the immunoSEQ output, filtering matching that applied to full-length reads could not be performed. Sequences were annotated with PyIR, a Python wrapper for IgBLAST v1.9, and V/J genes and CDR3 were assigned using IMGT germline references. Reads were removed for weak V/J assignments (E-value above 1e-6), missing CDR3, stop codons, out-of-frame junctions, or ambiguous translated residues. V3J clonotypes were defined as sequences sharing the same inferred V gene, J gene, and CDR3 amino acid sequence. Percentage overlap between repertoires was calculated by dividing the number of shared unique clonotypes by the size of the smaller repertoire. Richness of each repertoire was evaluated using RTK rarefaction, the Chao1 estimator, and Recon v2.1 estimates of unobserved clonotypes. For all TCRbeta clonotypes obtained by the gDNA method from several donors, generation probabilities were computed with OLGA. The source is immuneACCESS, and TCRdb retained only in-frame sequences with V and J called. Part of the clones is not carried over; for the studies checked, unresolved V genes explain less than half of this, and the remainder is unexplained. That table supplies the V and J calls and clone size; D and trimming were determined from the DNA. Present in this sample are roughly 700,000 clones, approximately 79% of which were seen just once. 1.5% to 2% of the sample is taken by the ten largest.

A remark on this clone: This clone's antigen is unknown. No much larger clone exists at a distance of one base, and base qualities are not known.

The donors were healthy, HIV-negative adults with no recently reported acute infections or vaccinations. Every donor was a Caucasian adult living in Nashville, Tennessee, USA. CD4+ T cells were enriched by magnetic negative selection; naive cells were then positively selected on CD45RA, and the negative fraction formed the memory subset. Blood was collected by leukapheresis, and PBMCs were isolated by Ficoll-Histopaque density gradient centrifugation and then cryopreserved in liquid nitrogen vapor phase. Purity and quantity of every magnetically sorted T cell population were checked by analytical flow cytometry. From each sorted fraction, genomic DNA was isolated and quantified by UV absorbance on a Nanodrop 2000c. There are 16 amino acids in the CDR3, from cysteine to phenylalanine inclusive. Left in the record is the CDR3 DNA by itself, 48 bases read in frame from the first base. V is trimmed back by 1 base and J by 5 bases, and the junction contains 7 bases that no gene match accounts for. CDR1 and CDR2 were assigned from the germline V gene as MGHRA and YSYEKL.

The sequencing input was memory CD4+ T cells sorted from blood. This specimen's cell subset or site label, interpreted: CD45RA-negative fraction. The chain links TRBV4-1 with TRBJ2-5; TRBD1 lines up with 10 middle nucleotides. This sequence was found in a woman in her 30s in good health. The sequenced DNA is TGCGCCAGCAGCCAAGTAGGACAGGGGGTTGGGGAGACCCAGTACTTC. This gives the protein CASSQVGQGVGETQYF.